This TCR beta chain was observed in a study of monozygotic twins with inflammatory bowel disease. Amplification used two nested PCRs: 15 to 20 cycles, then 8 to 10 cycles, on TCRalpha/TCRbeta cDNA. One entry per CDR3 protein, without DNA, is what TCRdb gives after re-calling the 5' RACE reads. This table holds 310,000 or so distinct CDR3 sequences. The CDR3 is made up of 17 amino acids. This receptor was taken from a human donor with ulcerative colitis or Crohn's disease, or a healthy co-twin of an affected twin (not recorded which). J is TRBJ2-1 and V is TRBV12-3 or TRBV12-4; TCRdb names TRBD2, which stays unverified in the absence of DNA. The sequenced material came from blood. The CDR3 protein is CASSFRALAGRNGEQFF.